Sequencing of this TCR beta chain was carried out in a study of regulatory T cells in long-lasting Graves disease. The CDR3 length is 14 residues. V lost 1 base, J lost 6 bases, and 12 bases lay in between. Germline CDR1 is LGHNA and CDR2 is YNFKEQ. Time point here: persistent/refractory GD, antithyroid drugs over 5 years with positive TRAb. PBMC RNA served as the TCR library source. The TCR beta library used iRepertoire HTBI primers with Arm-PCR amplification of CDR3. TCRdb fed the multiplex PCR reads into MiXCR, producing one record per CDR3 protein. The sample carries approximately 690,000 distinct CDR3 sequences, around 30% recorded once.

The source was peripheral blood mononuclear cells (PBMCs), collected when the disease was refractory, from a patient treated with antithyroid drugs. The chain joins TRBV4-2 to TRBJ1-1, with D possibly being TRBD1 (5 bases). This receptor was taken from a female donor with Graves disease. The CDR3 nucleotides are TGTGCCAGCAGCCAAGCCGGGTCGGGGGCTGAAGCTTTCTTT. Its protein is CASSQAGSGAEAFF.